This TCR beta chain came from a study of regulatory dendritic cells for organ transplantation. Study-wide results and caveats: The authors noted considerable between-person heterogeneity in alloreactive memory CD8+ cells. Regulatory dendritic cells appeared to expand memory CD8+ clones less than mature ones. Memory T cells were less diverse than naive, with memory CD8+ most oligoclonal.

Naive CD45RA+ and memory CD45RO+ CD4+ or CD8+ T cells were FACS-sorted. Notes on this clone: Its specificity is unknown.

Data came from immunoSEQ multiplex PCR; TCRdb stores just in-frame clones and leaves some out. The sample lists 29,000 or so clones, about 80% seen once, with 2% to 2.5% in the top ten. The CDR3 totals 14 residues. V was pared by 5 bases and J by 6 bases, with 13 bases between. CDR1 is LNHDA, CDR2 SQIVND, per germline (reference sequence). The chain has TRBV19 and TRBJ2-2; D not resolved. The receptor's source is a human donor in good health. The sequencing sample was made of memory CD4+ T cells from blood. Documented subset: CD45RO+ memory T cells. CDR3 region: CASSGLVSSGELFF. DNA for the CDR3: TGTGCCAGTAGTGGATTAGTTAGTTCCGGGGAGCTGTTTTTT. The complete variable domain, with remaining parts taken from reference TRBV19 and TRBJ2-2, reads DGGITQSPKYLFRKEGQNVTLSCEQNLNHDAMYWYRQDPGQGLRLIYYSQIVNDFQKGDIAEGYSVSREKKESFPLTVTSAQKNPTAFYLCASSGLVSSGELFFGEGSRLTVL.